This TCR beta chain was recovered during a study of vaccination effects on CD4 cells after COVID-19. Worth noting for this clone: Its matching antigen is unknown.

Looked up from germline, CDR1 is DFQATT and CDR2 is SNEGSKA (reference sequence). The CDR3 sequence is 11 residues long. Deletions cut 4 bases from V and 4 bases from J, with 7 bases between. Antigen-specific CD4+ T cells were expanded (with viral peptide pools) by the ViraFEST assay ahead of sequencing. CD4+ T cell isolation took place after about 11 days of culture. Each culture well received roughly 1.9 million PBMC. These cells were then cultured in IMDM with about 9.1 IU/ml IL-2 and around 9.6 ug/ml peptides. On day 3 and again on day 7, half the medium was replaced with IL-2 medium. Data came from immunoSEQ multiplex PCR; TCRdb stores just in-frame clones and leaves some out. The profile shows 50,000 to 65,000 clones, more than 80% of them singletons.

The sample was CD4+ T cells from PBMCs cultured with HCoV-229E spike peptides, taken before COVID-19 vaccination. The chain links TRBV20-1 to TRBJ1-1; D is uncertain. This sequence originates from a human donor who received a COVID-19 vaccine. The CDR3 spells CSAKGLTEAFF. The CDR3 DNA reads as TGCAGTGCTAAAGGTCTCACTGAAGCTTTCTTT.